The following is a T cell receptor (beta chain) sequence with its context. What it binds is unknown. Here immunoSEQ multiplex PCR was the method, and the copy in TCRdb shows in-frame clones only, minus some. Among roughly 180,000 clones, approximately 90% were seen once, and the ten largest hold 3% to 4%. These data come from a study of T cell responses to AZD1222 COVID-19 vaccine. Researchers grouped second doses given at about 4 or about 12 weeks into one pool. Trimming cost V 0 bases and J 8 bases; bases outside gene matches: 8. Germline lookup yields CDR1 SGHDN and CDR2 FVKESK. CDR3 length: 18 residues. Whole-study results and caveats: Mostly white British, mostly female donors; authors suggested clonal diversity may be underestimated.

This specimen consisted of peripheral blood, obtained 28 days after the second AZD1222 dose. The chain is built from TRBV14 and TRBJ2-3; the match to TRBD2 covers 16 bases. The sequence derives from an adult who received the AZD1222 COVID-19 vaccine. This CDR3 is CASSQEGLAGGPRGTQYF. CDR3 bases: TGTGCCAGCAGCCAAGAGGGACTAGCGGGAGGGCCACGGGGTACGCAGTATTTT.